This T cell receptor beta chain is from a study of T cell responses to AZD1222 COVID-19 vaccine listed by TCRdb under 2021. For the wider study: TCR sequencing was performed for roughly 250 trial participants, of whom about 210 were given two doses of AZD1222 and around 26 were given two doses of MenACWY control vaccine. Trial participants were enrolled by age into 18-55, 56-69 and 70-plus year subgroups, with roughly 160, 29 and 62 TCR-sequenced participants respectively. Broader findings and caveats from the paper: In the small 56-69-year group, the increase in depth fell short of significance, most likely because of low power. Only six or seven AZD1222 recipients were SARS-CoV-2 seropositive at baseline, limiting conclusions about previously exposed vaccinees. Vaccine-associated CD4 TCRs spanned the whole spike protein, with dominant responses in regions 160-218 and 743-854. Participants were mostly white British, with more females than males. The authors suggested clonal diversity may have been underestimated. Nearly half of unique spike-specific TCRs reportedly recognized epitopes outside regions mutated in the B.1.351 and B.1.1.7 variants. Because no day 14 peak-response samples were available, repertoires were characterized only after the peak T cell response. After two AZD1222 doses, spike-specific TCR breadth and depth were significantly higher than at day 0 and than in MenACWY recipients.

For this clone: The antigen this receptor binds is unknown. No quality values exist for individual bases; no much larger clone is one base distant.

The sample's time point label, decoded: about 28 days (+/-7) after the second vaccine dose. AZD1222 recipients with second doses at about 4 weeks or about 12 weeks were pooled, because spike-specific TCR depth and breadth did not differ between schedules. Vaccinee samples came from UK trials COV001 and COV002, including a single-blind randomized controlled phase 2/3 trial of AZD1222 (ChAdOx1 nCoV-19) in healthy adults. Trial participant PBMC samples were collected at day 0 and day 28 after the second dose for TCRbeta chain sequencing. The CDR3 regions of human TCRbeta chains were subjected to immunosequencing. Under the source paper's analysis protocol: TCRs in the repertoires were matched against a reference library of SARS-CoV-2-specific TCRs that had been generated with the MIRA antigen-specificity platform. Breadth meant the fraction of unique TCRs that were SARS-CoV-2-associated, whereas depth meant the fraction of total T cells that were SARS-CoV-2-associated. Using the MIRA data, each spike-specific TCR was mapped to the spike region that the TCR reacts to and placed in a CD4 or CD8 class. Log10-transformed breadth and depth values were compared by one-way ANOVA with Sidak's multiple comparisons tests. The source is immuneACCESS, and TCRdb retained only in-frame sequences with V and J called. Part of the clones is not carried over; for the studies checked, unresolved V genes explain less than half of this, and the remainder is unexplained. The V and J calls and clone size are taken from that table; D and trimming were inferred from the DNA. The sample table lists roughly 90,000 clones, 85% to 90% of them with a count of one. The ten largest clonotypes hold 2.5% of the sample.

Sequencing used peripheral blood, obtained 28 days after the second AZD1222 dose. The sequence was collected from an adult who received the AZD1222 COVID-19 vaccine.

The DNA reads as follows: TGTGCCAGCAGCGTCAGGCAGGGTAACTATGGCTACACCTTC. It codes for CASSVRQGNYGYTF. The chain joins TRBV2 to TRBJ1-2; the best D guess is TRBD1, with 5 bases matching. CDR1 and CDR2, per the germline V gene, are SNHLY and FYNNEI. The trim is 6 bases for V and 1 base for J, with a gap of 12 bases between the germline ends. The CDR3 numbers 14 residues from cysteine through phenylalanine. Only CDR3 DNA is held: 42 bases, read in frame from base 1.